The 27 T cell receptor beta chains below were found in one sample sequenced in a study of CD8 T cells in Susac syndrome (dated by TCRdb to about 2019). The library was made by the immunoSEQ multiplex PCR assay. RNA was extracted using the RNeasy kit, and roughly 0.5 to 1 microgram was reverse transcribed with random hexamers. Using fastp trimming at Q25 and MiXCR clonotype assembly, TCRdb reanalyzed the public sequencing data and kept in-frame beta chains. Duplicate CDR3 protein sequences are folded into a single record with the most common DNA and genes. The sample has 80,000 to 95,000 distinct CDR3 sequences on record, around 94% of them singletons. The top ten constitute approximately 0.9% of the sample. The sample consisted of CD8+ T cells from PBMCs. The receptors derive from a human donor with Susac syndrome.

V gene TRBV15 combines with J gene TRBJ2-4; tentative D call: TRBD2 (5 bases). This CDR3 has 16 residues. V dropped 5 bases and J dropped 1 base, with 15 bases sitting between them. Germline CDR1 and CDR2: LNHNV and YYDKDF (reference sequence). In DNA, the CDR3 is TGTGCCACCAGCGGAGGCGGTTCCGTGGCCAAAAACATTCAGTACTTC. Translating it yields CATSGGGSVAKNIQYF.

The CDR3 loop is CASSQGGGRDTQYF. The CDR3 DNA sequence: TGTGCCAGCAGCCAAGGGGGAGGGCGTGATACGCAGTATTTT. The rearrangement uses TRBV4-2 and TRBJ2-3, with 7 bases matching TRBD2. J gave up 6 bases and V 1 base, and 4 bases lay outside the gene matches. Germline loops: CDR1 LGHNA, CDR2 YNFKEQ. This CDR3 spans 14 amino acids.

V and J are TRBV20-1 and TRBJ1-2; 8 bases are shared with TRBD1. CDR1 DFQATT and CDR2 SNEGSKA come from the germline V gene (reference sequence). The CDR3 is 17 amino acids. With 1 base clipped from V and 4 bases from J, the junction kept 14 bases outside the gene matches. CDR3 loop: CSARGSTGVGVSYGYTF. The CDR3 DNA sequence: TGCAGTGCTAGAGGGTCGACAGGGGTAGGGGTTAGCTATGGCTACACCTTC.

This clonotype has only one observation. The chain employs TRBV5-6 and TRBJ2-2, with D possibly matching TRBD2 (5 bases). Germline V gene data show CDR1 as SGHDT and CDR2 as YYEEEE. V lost 1 base and J 3 bases, leaving 10 bases between the germline ends. There are 15 residues in the CDR3. In DNA, the CDR3 is TGTGCCAGCAGCTTGTTCGGGGTACACACCGGGGAGCTGTTTTTT. Its translation: CASSLFGVHTGELFF.

The chain has TRBV3-1 and TRBJ2-5; D may be TRBD1 or TRBD2 (6 bases each). The CDR3 runs to 16 residues. V shed 3 bases and J shed 1 base, with 15 bases lying between them. CDR1 is LGHDT, CDR2 YNNKEL, per germline (reference sequence). The CDR3 sequence: CASSQEGHQLQETQYF. The CDR3 nucleotides read TGTGCCAGCAGCCAGGAGGGACACCAACTCCAAGAGACCCAGTACTTC.

The chain joins TRBV7-6 to TRBJ2-7, with 7 bases matching TRBD1. CDR3 length equals 16 residues. Trimming at V came to 4 bases and at J to 2 bases, leaving 11 bases not matched to a gene. Germline V gene sequence: CDR1 SGHVS, CDR2 FNYEAQ. The CDR3 reads CASSSEGATLAYEQYF. The CDR3, as DNA: TGTGCCAGCAGCTCAGAGGGGGCCACTTTAGCCTACGAGCAGTACTTC.

The chain has TRBV7-2 and TRBJ2-7; D tentatively reads TRBD1 or TRBD2 (5 bases each). Germline V gene lookup returns CDR1 SGHTA and CDR2 FQGNSA. The length of the CDR3 is 14 residues. The V gene lost 5 bases and the J gene lost 3 bases, with 14 bases spanning the gap. CDR3 region: CASSPGTLSYEQYF. As DNA, the CDR3 is TGTGCCAGCAGCCCTGGGACCTTGAGCTACGAGCAGTACTTC.

The chain links TRBV7-8 to TRBJ2-3, with D perhaps matching TRBD2 (5 bases). CDR3 size: 16 residues. From germline, CDR1 is SGHVS and CDR2 FQNEAQ. The germline V and J ends were trimmed by 1 base and 0 bases, with 11 bases remaining between them. CDR3 nucleotides: TGTGCCAGCAGCTTAGGGACGGGGTATAGCACAGATACGCAGTATTTT. As protein: CASSLGTGYSTDTQYF.

CDR3 DNA sequence: TGTGCCACCAGCCCGGGACTAGCGGGAGAGTTGCCCTGGGAGACCCAGTACTTC. Translation gives CATSPGLAGELPWETQYF. This chain links TRBV15 with TRBJ2-5, with 14 bases matching TRBD2. The CDR3 sequence is 18 residues long. V trimming: 5 bases; J trimming: 5 bases; junction bases outside the gene matches: 13. CDR1 is LNHNV and CDR2 is YYDKDF in the germline V gene (reference sequence).

CDR3 in DNA: TGCAGTGCTCCGGGGCAGGGAGCCAAAAACATTCAGTACTTC. Its protein product is CSAPGQGAKNIQYF. V and J are TRBV20-1 and TRBJ2-4; D is tentatively TRBD1 or TRBD2 (5 bases each). The germline V gene encodes CDR1 DFQATT and CDR2 SNEGSKA (reference sequence). This CDR3 has 14 residues. Trimming took 5 bases from V and 0 from J, leaving 11 bases between them.

The chain joins TRBV19 to TRBJ1-2, with 9 bases aligning to TRBD1. From germline, CDR1 is LNHDA and CDR2 SQIVND (reference sequence). The CDR3 totals 14 residues. V gave up 7 bases and J gave up 7 bases; unmatched junction bases: 10. The CDR3: CASTDRGDLRGYTF. The DNA of the CDR3 is TGTGCCAGTACCGACAGGGGGGATCTCCGTGGCTACACCTTC.

The gene calls are TRBV20-1 and TRBJ2-7, with D perhaps matching TRBD1 or TRBD2 (5 bases each). Per the germline V gene, CDR1 is DFQATT and CDR2 is SNEGSKA (reference sequence). V dropped 6 bases and J dropped 4 bases, with 22 bases sitting between them. The CDR3 spans 15 residues. The CDR3 loop reads CSADPGTEFKYEQYF. CDR3 in DNA: TGCAGTGCCGATCCCGGGACCGAGTTTAAGTACGAGCAGTACTTC.

This chain joins TRBV13 and TRBJ2-5; unclear D gene. Between the trimmed V and J ends, which lost 2 bases and 3 bases, there was a span of 10 bases. The germline V gene encodes CDR1 PRHDT and CDR2 FYEKMQ (reference sequence). The CDR3 covers 14 residues. The CDR3: CASSLSLDEETQYF. The CDR3 DNA reads as TGTGCCAGCAGCTTAAGTCTAGATGAAGAGACCCAGTACTTC.

The rearrangement uses TRBV19 and TRBJ1-5, with 8 bases that match TRBD1. V shed 5 bases and J 2 bases; nucleotides not matched to a gene: 5. Germline loops: CDR1 LNHDA, CDR2 SQIVND (reference sequence). This CDR3 is 15 amino acids long. The CDR3 DNA reads TGTGCCAGTAGTCCAGGGGGCTACGGCAATCAGCCCCAGCATTTT. Encoded protein: CASSPGGYGNQPQHF.

This clonotype is a singleton in its sample. The chain is built from TRBV29-1 and TRBJ2-7, with TRBD1 matching over 10 bases. The CDR3 consists of 14 residues. V trimming: 5 bases; J trimming: 6 bases; junction bases outside the gene matches: 10. Germline V gene sequence: CDR1 SQVTM, CDR2 ANQGSEA. The CDR3 is CSVRQGAAPGEQYF. The CDR3 region has the DNA TGCAGCGTTCGACAGGGGGCTGCCCCCGGCGAGCAGTACTTC.

The V call is TRBV6-5, the J call TRBJ2-6; D is perhaps TRBD1 (6 bases). The ends were cut back, 0 bases at V and 0 bases at J, with 15 bases in the middle. Germline V gene sequence: CDR1 MNHEY, CDR2 SVGAGI. This CDR3 contains 19 residues. CDR3 bases: TGTGCCAGCAGTTACTCTTTGGGACATCAGGGCTCTGGGGCCAACGTCCTGACTTTC. It yields the protein CASSYSLGHQGSGANVLTF.

The gene calls are TRBV28 and TRBJ2-5, with 9 nucleotides matching TRBD1. This CDR3 has 15 residues. J was trimmed by 4 bases and V by 6 bases; bases with no gene match: 9. Germline V lookup: CDR1 MDHEN, CDR2 SYDVKM. The CDR3: CASSWGVTGGETQYF. CDR3 coding DNA: TGTGCCAGCAGCTGGGGTGTGACAGGGGGAGAGACCCAGTACTTC.

The chain recombines TRBV2 with TRBJ2-2; the D call may be TRBD1 or TRBD2 (5 bases each). Germline V gives CDR1 SNHLY, CDR2 FYNNEI. V was pared by 2 bases and J by 0 bases, with 10 bases between. The CDR3 is made up of 16 amino acids. The CDR3 loop is CASSERDPTNTGELFF. The CDR3 DNA reads as TGTGCCAGCAGTGAACGGGACCCTACGAACACCGGGGAGCTGTTTTTT.

This chain joins TRBV14 and TRBJ2-3; 7 bases are shared with TRBD1. The V and J ends lost 2 bases and 4 bases, in that order; junction bases with no gene match: 6. CDR1 and CDR2 (germline): SGHDN, FVKESK. The CDR3 totals 15 residues. CDR3 sequence reads: CASSQFGQVSDTQYF. The CDR3 region has the DNA TGTGCCAGCAGCCAATTCGGACAGGTATCAGATACGCAGTATTTT. Filled out from reference TRBV14 and TRBJ2-3, the complete variable domain reads EAGVTQFPSHSVIEKGQTVTLRCDPISGHDNLYWYRRVMGKEIKFLLHFVKESKQDESGMPNNRFLAERTGGTYSTLKVQPAELEDSGVYFCASSQFGQVSDTQYFGPGTRLTVL.

This sequence joins TRBV12-3 or TRBV12-4 and TRBJ2-7; D unresolved. The V and J ends lost 3 bases and 7 bases respectively, with 10 bases between them. This CDR3 comprises 12 residues. The CDR3 DNA sequence: TGTGCCAGCAGTTTTCCCGGTGGGGAGCAGTACTTC. The encoded protein is CASSFPGGEQYF.

This clonotype has more than one count but fewer than ten. This chain joins TRBV30 and TRBJ2-1; no clear D. Germline V lookup: CDR1 GTSNPN, CDR2 SVGIG (reference sequence). V lost 0 bases and J 7 bases, leaving 4 bases between the germline ends. The CDR3 length is 11 residues. CDR3 coding DNA: TGTGCCTGGAGTGTGGGGAATGAGCAGTTCTTC. As protein: CAWSVGNEQFF.

The J gene is TRBJ2-5, the V gene TRBV4-3; the match to TRBD2 covers 13 bases. Unmatched junction bases numbered 9, after V lost 3 bases and J lost 5 bases. The germline V gene has CDR1 LGHNA and CDR2 YSLEER. The CDR3 has 17 amino acids. CDR3 nucleotide sequence: TGCGCCAGCAGCCAGGTCGAAGGACTAGCGGGAGTGGAGACCCAGTACTTC. Amino acid sequence: CASSQVEGLAGVETQYF.

The chain recombines TRBV6-1 with TRBJ2-4; 8 bases fit TRBD1. With 6 bases clipped from V and 5 bases from J, the junction kept 24 bases outside the gene matches. The CDR3 is 20 amino acids. Germline values: CDR1 MNHNS, CDR2 SASEGT. The DNA of the CDR3 is TGTGCCAGCAGCGACCACCTTCAAATGACTCGGACAGGGCATGAAAACATTCAGTACTTC. Residues: CASSDHLQMTRTGHENIQYF.

The rearrangement uses TRBV13 and TRBJ1-1; no reliable D call. The CDR3 covers 13 residues. Germline V gene data show CDR1 as PRHDT and CDR2 as FYEKMQ (reference sequence). Trimming cost V 6 bases and J 0 bases, with 8 bases left between them. The CDR3 DNA reads TGTGCCAGCAGTTCGACGGTGAACACTGAAGCTTTCTTT. The encoded protein is CASSSTVNTEAFF.

The genes are TRBV5-1 and TRBJ2-7; 11 bases fit TRBD2. Trimming took 3 bases from V and 5 from J; bases not matched to a gene: 7. The germline gives CDR1 SGHRS, CDR2 YFSETQ. CDR3 size: 15 residues. The CDR3 bases are TGCGCCAGCAGCTCGTCTAGCGGGGGGTCCCACGAGCAGTACTTC. It specifies CASSSSSGGSHEQYF.

CDR3 sequence: CASSLNPEDPKDEQYF. The CDR3 DNA is TGTGCCAGCAGTCTCAACCCTGAAGACCCGAAGGACGAGCAGTACTTC. The rearrangement joins TRBV11-3 to TRBJ2-7, with D uncertain. CDR3 length: 16 amino acids. Germline V CDR1 and CDR2: SGHNT, YENEEA. Trimming shortened V by 6 bases and J by 5 bases, and 23 bases separated the two germline ends. The full variable domain, with the rest looked up from reference TRBV11-3 and TRBJ2-7, is EAGVVQSPRYKIIEKKQPVAFWCNPISGHNTLYWYLQNLGQGPELLIRYENEEAVDDSQLPKDRFSAERLKGVDSTLKIQPAELGDSAVYLCASSLNPEDPKDEQYFGPGTRLTVT.

The DNA for the CDR3 is TGCGCCAGCAGCTTGTTACTAGCGGGTCCAAACGACTATGAGCAGTTCTTC. It codes for CASSLLLAGPNDYEQFF. V gene TRBV5-1 combines with J gene TRBJ2-1; 9 bases align to TRBD2. With 1 base clipped from V and 8 bases from J, the junction kept 13 bases outside the gene matches. Germline V lookup: CDR1 SGHRS, CDR2 YFSETQ. The CDR3 runs to 17 residues.